This TCR beta chain was identified during a study of shared clonotypes between healthy human individuals. Background on the study: Every donor yielded three CD4 naive, three CD4 memory, two CD8 naive and one CD8 memory plate.

In its sample, this clone was seen once. No antigen is known for it. Per sorted-subset replicate PCR, input was around 220 ng DNA, representing about 30,000 T cell genomes. Generated by immunoSEQ multiplex PCR, the TCRdb table keeps only in-frame clones and is missing some. Among millions of clones listed, 85% to 95% were seen once. Study-level points and caveats: What limited the represented genetic and exposure-history diversity was the small number of donors.

The CDR3 is made up of 15 amino acids. Losses at the gene ends were 6 bases for V and 4 bases for J; bases not matched to a gene: 6. The germline gives CDR1 SEHNR, CDR2 FQNEAQ (reference sequence). Splitting of CD4+ cells produced CD45RA+ naive and CD45RA-negative memory subsets. Sequenced input: naive CD4+ T cells from PBMCs. Subset indicated: CD45RA+ positively selected. The source is a man between 18 and 29 years old in good health. Some clones in this sample may be carry-over from other donors' samples. The genes are TRBV7-9 and TRBJ2-1, with 10 bases lining up with TRBD2. Here the CDR3 reads CASRNGLAVYNEQFF. CDR3 bases: TGTGCCAGCAGGAACGGACTAGCGGTGTACAATGAGCAGTTCTTC.